This T cell receptor (beta chain) was profiled in a study of T cells in Graves' hyperthyroidism and ophthalmopathy. Study-wide background: Peripheral blood was acquired at first diagnosis, ahead of any therapy whatsoever.

Newly diagnosed hyperthyroidism, duration under 2 months, in patients aged 18 to 65. Study observations and caveats: Prediction of ophthalmopathy progression came a median approximately 6.5 months pre-onset. Blood also held most thyroid clonotypes expanded beyond 0.001.

To note about this clonotype: What it binds is unknown.

Amplified TCR beta CDR3 regions derived from RNA transcripts. The HTBI set primed first-round TCR CDR3 RT-PCR. TCRdb ran MiXCR on the multiplex PCR reads and lists one entry per CDR3 protein. The sample consists of hundreds of thousands of distinct CDR3 sequences, 11% to 15% of them appearing once. The CDR3 loop spans 16 amino acids. With V trimmed by 1 base and J by 8 bases, 7 bases remained unmatched. Germline V gene data show CDR1 as MGHRA and CDR2 as YSYEKL. This TCR was sampled from a woman younger than 30 with Graves' hyperthyroidism. Source material: blood. V and J are TRBV4-1 and TRBJ2-1; TRBD2 matches 11 bases. The CDR3 loop is CASSQVRLAGGDEQFF. In DNA form, the CDR3 reads TGCGCCAGCAGCCAAGTACGGCTAGCGGGAGGCGATGAGCAGTTCTTC.